Listed here is a single T cell receptor beta chain. One end of the junction varies from germline; a read error may be responsible. This record comes from a study of shared clonotypes between healthy human individuals. Libraries were prepared by immunoSEQ multiplex PCR; TCRdb keeps only in-frame clonotypes and omits some of them. The table records some 240,000 clones, about 65% of them present only once. The CDR3 sequence is 12 residues long. Germline V gene sequence: CDR1 SGDLS, CDR2 YYNGEE. This rearrangement joins TRBV9 to TRBJ2-7; 7 bases align to TRBD2. The material sequenced was memory CD4+ T cells sorted from blood. Subset reported: CD45RA-negative fraction. The source of this sequence is a young man in good health. The CDR3 region is CASSAPSWGLHF. The CDR3 DNA follows: TGTGCCAGCAGCGCTCCCTCATGGGGACTACACTTC.